This TCR beta chain was identified in a study of OX40 agonist ivuxolimab in advanced cancers. As for the study in general: Two cutaneous melanoma patients and one hepatocellular carcinoma patient, three in all, had partial responses. Study outcomes and limitations: Mean expanded clone counts were higher in CD8+ than CD4+ T cells. Low clonal expansion, among the lowest seen, marked partial responders at 0.1-3.0 mg/kg.

Sequenced by immunoSEQ multiplex PCR; TCRdb stores in-frame clones only, minus some. The sample comprises 72,000 or so clones, roughly 87% of which are singletons, and roughly 11% rests with the top ten. The CDR3 loop spans 15 amino acids. In germline, CDR1 is MNHNS, CDR2 SASEGT. V was clipped by 3 bases and J by 4 bases; unmatched bases: 5. Details on this clone: Its antigen is currently unknown.

The receptor was derived from an adult with an advanced solid tumor such as melanoma, head and neck, liver or kidney cancer. The chain uses TRBV6-1 and TRBJ2-2, with 7 bases identical to TRBD2. The material sequenced was CD4+ or CD8+ T cells sorted from blood, taken in a trial of the OX40 agonist ivuxolimab. As DNA, the CDR3 is TGTGCCAGCAGTGATTGGGGGGGGGTCACCGGGGAGCTGTTTTTT. Residues: CASSDWGGVTGELFF.